These 15 T cell receptor beta chains originate from one sample sequenced in a study of cytomegalovirus exposure and HLA in healthy donors. The PCR contained 60 Vbeta and 13 Jbeta primers. The assay was immunoSEQ multiplex PCR, and TCRdb's table has in-frame clones only and misses some. The table shows approximately 88,000 clones, with 64% occurring only once. Sequences were obtained from PBMCs. These receptors all come from a man in his sixties in good health and CMV-seronegative.

J is TRBJ2-3 and V is TRBV7-9; D might be TRBD2 (5 bases). CDR1 is SEHNR, CDR2 FQNEAQ, per germline (reference sequence). The CDR3 is 13 amino acids. DNA for the CDR3: TGTTCCGGCTGGACTGGAAGCACAGATACGCAGTATTTT. It is translated as CSGWTGSTDTQYF.

The rearrangement uses TRBV4-1 and TRBJ1-6; D may be TRBD1 (6 bases). V dropped 1 base and J dropped 5 bases, with 15 bases sitting between them. Germline assignment: CDR1 MGHRA and CDR2 YSYEKL. The CDR3 consists of 17 residues. The CDR3 loop is CASSQGSRGDDNSPLHF. For the CDR3, the DNA is TGCGCCAGCAGCCAAGGGTCCAGGGGCGATGATAATTCACCCCTCCACTTT.

This clone was observed once. The chain uses TRBV7-6 and TRBJ2-7; TRBD2 is a possible D gene (5 bases). This CDR3 region has 14 residues. V shed 1 base and J shed 3 bases, with 10 bases lying between them. Germline assignment: CDR1 SGHVS and CDR2 FNYEAQ. The CDR3, as DNA: TGTGCCAGCAGCTTAGGAGTAGGGAGCTACGAGCAGTACTTC. Its translation: CASSLGVGSYEQYF.

The chain employs TRBV6-5 and TRBJ2-1; 7 nucleotides agree with TRBD1. V lost 4 bases, J lost 6 bases, and 9 bases stayed unmatched. Germline CDR1 MNHEY, CDR2 SVGAGI. This CDR3 has 15 amino acids. This CDR3 is CASSLQRQGPNEQFF. The CDR3, as DNA: TGTGCCAGCAGTTTACAGAGACAGGGTCCCAATGAGCAGTTCTTC.

The genes are TRBV6-5 and TRBJ2-2, with D maybe TRBD2 (6 bases). Germline V gene sequence: CDR1 MNHEY, CDR2 SVGAGI. This CDR3 region has 15 residues. V was clipped by 3 bases and J by 4 bases, with 12 bases between them. This CDR3 reads CASSYSGTSTGELFF. In nucleotides, the CDR3 is TGTGCCAGCAGTTATTCCGGGACTTCCACCGGGGAGCTGTTTTTT.

The chain uses TRBV6-5 and TRBJ1-1; 9 bases agree with TRBD1. The germline CDR1 and CDR2 sequences are MNHEY and SVGAGI. The junction had 15 bases not matched to a gene; V was cut back by 7 bases and J by 12 bases. This CDR3 comprises 14 residues. CDR3 coding DNA: TGTGCCAGCAACCCCCCGGGACAGGGAACGGGTTCTTTCTTT. It codes for CASNPPGQGTGSFF.

The CDR3 DNA reads as TGCGCCAGCAGCCGGGGGGTTCGGGCAACTAATGAAAAACTGTTTTTT. This encodes CASSRGVRATNEKLFF. The chain couples TRBV5-1 to TRBJ1-4, with D perhaps TRBD1 (5 bases). CDR1 is SGHRS, CDR2 YFSETQ, per germline. V dropped 4 bases and J dropped 0 bases, with 13 bases sitting between them. There are 16 residues in the CDR3.

This clone appeared a single time. The CDR3 is CSAIMNTEAFF. CDR3 sequence (DNA): TGCAGTGCCATCATGAACACTGAAGCTTTCTTT. This chain links TRBV20-1 with TRBJ1-1; D remains unclear. The CDR3 is 11 amino acids. Germline values: CDR1 DFQATT, CDR2 SNEGSKA (reference sequence). V was shortened by 6 bases and J by 0 bases, with 5 bases between the two germline ends.

The chain uses TRBV6-1 and TRBJ2-7; weak D call: TRBD2 (5 bases). The length of the CDR3 is 15 residues. Trimming left V 6 bases short and J 5 bases short, with 20 bases between. The germline CDR1 and CDR2 sequences are MNHNS and SASEGT. CDR3 bases: TGTGCCAGCAGAGGACTTACCCGGATAGGAGACGAGCAGTACTTC. This sequence encodes CASRGLTRIGDEQYF.

The rearrangement links TRBV18 to TRBJ2-1; 7 positions agree with TRBD1. Germline CDR1 is KGHSH and CDR2 is LQKENI. V lost 4 bases to trimming and J lost 1 base; unmatched junction nucleotides: 10. The CDR3 totals 17 residues. CDR3 loop: CASSQSRTGYSYNEQFF. CDR3 sequence (DNA): TGTGCCAGCTCACAGTCCCGGACAGGCTATTCCTACAATGAGCAGTTCTTC.

This chain joins TRBV10-3 and TRBJ2-3; 8 bases agree with TRBD2. The CDR3 consists of 14 residues. V shed 10 bases, J shed 1 base, and the junction held 7 bases outside the gene matches. Germline loops: CDR1 ENHRY, CDR2 SYGVKD. CDR3 sequence (DNA): TGTGCCACCCGGGAGGGACTACGCACAGATACGCAGTATTTT. It is translated as CATREGLRTDTQYF.

V usage is TRBV29-1 and J usage is TRBJ1-1; D may be TRBD1 (5 bases). CDR3 length equals 12 residues. Per the germline V gene, CDR1 is SQVTM and CDR2 is ANQGSEA. Trimming shortened V by 7 bases and J by 1 base, and 10 bases separated the two germline ends. The CDR3 region has the DNA TGCAGCGCCCTCGGGGGGAACACTGAAGCTTTCTTT. This sequence encodes CSALGGNTEAFF. The variable domain in full, with the rest retrieved from reference TRBV29-1 and TRBJ1-1, is SAVISQKPSRDICQRGTSLTIQCQVDSQVTMMFWYRQQPGQSLTLIATANQGSEATYESGFVIDKFPISRPNLTFSTLTVSNMSPEDSSIYLCSALGGNTEAFFGQGTRLTVV.

The chain links TRBV10-1 to TRBJ2-3; 12 bases are shared with TRBD2. Germline assignment: CDR1 WNHNN and CDR2 SYGVQD (reference sequence). Germline trimming cut 3 bases from V and 0 bases from J; bases unmatched to any gene: 1. The CDR3 is 16 residues long. CDR3 sequence: CASSDGLAGSTDTQYF. The CDR3 nucleotides read TGCGCCAGCAGTGACGGACTAGCGGGAAGCACAGATACGCAGTATTTT.

The V call is TRBV7-2, the J call TRBJ2-1; D uncertain. CDR1 and CDR2 (germline): SGHTA, FQGNSA. The ends were cut back, 2 bases at V and 3 bases at J, with 14 bases in the middle. This CDR3 contains 16 residues. The CDR3 here is CASSLTETSYYNEQFF. CDR3 coding DNA: TGTGCCAGCAGCTTAACGGAGACTTCCTACTACAATGAGCAGTTCTTC. The full variable domain, its missing parts supplied by reference TRBV7-2 and TRBJ2-1, is GAGVSQSPSNKVTEKGKDVELRCDPISGHTALYWYRQSLGQGLEFLIYFQGNSAPDKSGLPSDRFSAERTGGSVSTLTIQRTQQEDSAVYLCASSLTETSYYNEQFFGPGTRLTVL.

This clone has a handful of counts. The chain has TRBV7-3 and TRBJ2-2, with a weak D call TRBD2 (6 bases). Germline V gene sequence: CDR1 SGHTA, CDR2 FQGTGA. The CDR3 is 15 amino acids. V was shortened by 6 bases and J by 0 bases, with 11 bases between the two germline ends. The CDR3 DNA is TGTGCCAGCAGAGGCGGCGGGACGAACACCGGGGAGCTGTTTTTT. The encoded protein is CASRGGGTNTGELFF.